This record looks at one T cell receptor (beta chain) sequence and its context. This sample was taken from a study of T cells in Graves' hyperthyroidism and ophthalmopathy. Overall study: Blood was drawn when the patient was first diagnosed and still untreated.

From RNA transcripts, TCR beta CDR3 regions were amplified. First-round RT-PCR of the TCR CDR3 relied on the HTBI primer set. MiXCR, run by TCRdb on the multiplex PCR reads, gives a single entry per CDR3 protein. The sample includes 30,000 to 40,000 distinct CDR3 sequences, around 50% of them seen just once. It was uncontrolled infection, other autoimmune disease, pregnancy or lactation that excluded patients. Germline values: CDR1 GTSNPN, CDR2 SVGIG (reference sequence). The CDR3 consists of 14 residues. V lost 2 bases and J 6 bases, leaving 13 bases between the germline ends. This receptor was obtained from a woman in her fifties or sixties with Graves' hyperthyroidism that later progressed to Graves' ophthalmopathy. Sequencing input: blood. This chain connects TRBV30 to TRBJ1-4, with D tentatively TRBD1 (5 bases). The CDR3 coding sequence is TGTGCCTGGAGTATAATAGGGGTTGATGAAAAACTGTTTTTT. This gives the protein CAWSIIGVDEKLFF. The complete variable domain, with remaining parts taken from reference TRBV30 and TRBJ1-4, reads SQTIHQWPATLVQPVGSPLSLECTVEGTSNPNLYWYRQAAGRGLQLLFYSVGIGQISSEVPQNLSASRPQDRQFILSSKKLLLSDSGFYLCAWSIIGVDEKLFFGSGTQLSVL.